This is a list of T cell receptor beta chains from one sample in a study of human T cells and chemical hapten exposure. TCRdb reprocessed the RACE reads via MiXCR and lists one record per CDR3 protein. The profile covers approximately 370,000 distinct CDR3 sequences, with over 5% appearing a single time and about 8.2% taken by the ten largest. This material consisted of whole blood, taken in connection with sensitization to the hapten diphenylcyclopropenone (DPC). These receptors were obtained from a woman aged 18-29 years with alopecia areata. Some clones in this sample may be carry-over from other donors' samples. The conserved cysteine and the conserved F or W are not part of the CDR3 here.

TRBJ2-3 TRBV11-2 ASSLDMTGDTQY
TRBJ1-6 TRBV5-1 ASKDLLSGNSPLH
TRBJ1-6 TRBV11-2 ASSLDTALPLH
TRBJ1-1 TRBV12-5 ASGFRTEAF
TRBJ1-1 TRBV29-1 SVFDRTNTEAF
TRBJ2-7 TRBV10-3 AISSGTGRLEQY
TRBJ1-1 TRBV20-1 SARRRDSLTLGAEAF
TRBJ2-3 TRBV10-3 AIAERKGGEDTQY
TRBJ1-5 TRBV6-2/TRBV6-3 ASSYTFSNQPQH
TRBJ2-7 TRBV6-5 ASSYQRGYEQY
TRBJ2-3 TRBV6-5 ASSYLASGGDTQY
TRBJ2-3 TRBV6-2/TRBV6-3 ASSYSPDTQY
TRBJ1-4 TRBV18 ASSRSQGPNEKLF
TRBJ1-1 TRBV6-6 ASSGTGTNTEAF
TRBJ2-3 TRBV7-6 ASSTGYLSTDTQY
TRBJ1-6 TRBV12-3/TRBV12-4 ASSLVGLGNSPLH
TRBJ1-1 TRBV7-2 ASSLSAGRGTEAF
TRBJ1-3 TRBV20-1 SARSSSGNTIY
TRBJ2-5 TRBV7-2 ASSLGLAGGPRETQY
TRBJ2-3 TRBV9 ASSYEASNTADTQY
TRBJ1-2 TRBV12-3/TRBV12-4 ASSPPAPVSYT
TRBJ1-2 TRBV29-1 SVGTGRGYT
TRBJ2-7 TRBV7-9 ASSYFTGPAYEQY
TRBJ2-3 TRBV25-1 ASSEGVAGGLDTQY
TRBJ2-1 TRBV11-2 ASSLDILAGGEQF
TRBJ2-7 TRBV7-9 ASSPDRSLEQY
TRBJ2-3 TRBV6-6 ASSYRGLPLSSTDTQY
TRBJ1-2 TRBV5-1 ASSLGSYYGYT
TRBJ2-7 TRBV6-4 ASSDSNCYEQY
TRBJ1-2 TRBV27 ASRRGGAGGNYGYT
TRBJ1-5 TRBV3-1 ASSQRDSNQPQH
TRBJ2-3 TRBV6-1 ASGRVLGPHTQY
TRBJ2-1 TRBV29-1 SVDGLATYNEQF
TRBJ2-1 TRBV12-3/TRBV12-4 ASSLTRLGQF
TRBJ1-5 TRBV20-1 SARDGVPGSNQPQH
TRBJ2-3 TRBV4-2 ASSQESGGGTDTQY
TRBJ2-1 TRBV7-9 ASSPGQTSYNEQF